This T cell receptor (beta chain) was observed in a study of sequential checkpoint blockade in melanoma. Study information: Patients were randomized 1:1 to nivolumab-then-ipilimumab or ipilimumab-then-nivolumab first-line.

This sample's treatment: randomized to nivolumab then ipilimumab (arm A) or the reverse (arm B). PBMC sorting kept live CD3+CD8+ cells without CD19 or CD56. Sequencing was performed with immunoSEQ multiplex PCR; in TCRdb, only in-frame clones are kept and a portion is missing. Among about 28,000 clones, 75% to 85% were seen once, and the ten largest hold around 17%. The source of this sequence is a human donor with melanoma. This material consisted of CD8+ T cells sorted from blood (inferred from file names), taken from a patient given nivolumab and ipilimumab in sequence.

This chain's CDR3 is CASSFTSEAFF. CDR3 DNA: TGTGCCAGCAGTTTTACGAGTGAAGCTTTCTTT. The J gene is TRBJ1-1, the V gene TRBV7-9; D is unclear. Trimming took off 6 bases at V and 7 bases at J, with 9 bases between the two ends. The CDR3 is made up of 11 amino acids. Germline V gives CDR1 SEHNR, CDR2 FQNEAQ (reference sequence).